This note documents a single T cell receptor (beta chain) sequence. The libraries were made with immunoSEQ v3. Sequencing depth was about 2 million read pairs for survey level, about 5-6 million for deep. Using immunoSEQ multiplex PCR, the repertoire was profiled, and TCRdb retains in-frame clones only, with some absent. The sample shows about 59,000 clones, 81% of them seen only once. Trimming left V 4 bases short and J 4 bases short, with 13 bases between. Germline V gene lookup returns CDR1 LNHDA and CDR2 SQIVND (reference sequence). The CDR3 loop spans 14 amino acids. Noted time point: pre-treatment sample, taken before nivolumab and TIL therapy. Adults with stage 4 NSCLC were enrolled in a phase I trial. This record comes from a study of TIL therapy for anti-PD-1-resistant metastatic lung cancer. In the study overall: By whole-exome sequencing, median non-synonymous tumor mutation burden was roughly 1.6 mutations per megabase.

Source: blood, taken at baseline. The sequence was obtained from a person aged 25 to 80 with non-small cell lung cancer. V is TRBV19 and J is TRBJ2-5; no firm D call. DNA for the CDR3: TGTGCCAGTAGTACACAGCAGCTCCCAGAGACCCAGTACTTC. Translation: CASSTQQLPETQYF.